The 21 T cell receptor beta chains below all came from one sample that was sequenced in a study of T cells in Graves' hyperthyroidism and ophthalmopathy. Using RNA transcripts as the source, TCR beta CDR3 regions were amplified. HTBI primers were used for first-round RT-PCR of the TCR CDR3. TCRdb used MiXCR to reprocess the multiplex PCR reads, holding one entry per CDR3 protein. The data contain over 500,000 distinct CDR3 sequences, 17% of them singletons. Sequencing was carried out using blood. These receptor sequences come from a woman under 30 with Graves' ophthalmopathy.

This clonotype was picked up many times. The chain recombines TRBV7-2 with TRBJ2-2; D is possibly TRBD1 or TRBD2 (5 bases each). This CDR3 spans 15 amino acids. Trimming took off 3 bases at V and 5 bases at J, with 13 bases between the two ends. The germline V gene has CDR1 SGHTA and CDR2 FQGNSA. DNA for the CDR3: TGTGCCAGCAGCTTGCTCCAGGGACGGACCGGGGAGCTGTTTTTT. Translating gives CASSLLQGRTGELFF.

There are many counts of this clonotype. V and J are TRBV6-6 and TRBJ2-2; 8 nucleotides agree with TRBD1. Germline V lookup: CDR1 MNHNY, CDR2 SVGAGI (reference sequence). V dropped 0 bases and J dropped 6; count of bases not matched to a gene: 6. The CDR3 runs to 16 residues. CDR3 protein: CASSYSWTGRAGELFF. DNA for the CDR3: TGTGCCAGCAGTTACTCGTGGACAGGGCGAGCCGGGGAGCTGTTTTTT.

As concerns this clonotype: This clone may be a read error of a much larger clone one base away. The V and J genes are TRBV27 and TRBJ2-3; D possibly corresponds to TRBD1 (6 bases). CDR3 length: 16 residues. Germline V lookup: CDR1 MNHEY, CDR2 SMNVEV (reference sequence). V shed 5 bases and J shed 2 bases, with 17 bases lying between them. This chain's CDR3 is CASSHGRGPLTDTQYF. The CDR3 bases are TGTGCCAGCAGTCATGGCAGGGGACCCCTCACAGATACGCAGTATTTT.

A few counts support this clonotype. CDR3 in amino acids: CSARDTGQGEYEQYF. Written as DNA, the CDR3 is TGCAGTGCTAGAGATACCGGACAGGGAGAGTACGAGCAGTACTTC. The chain couples TRBV20-1 to TRBJ2-7; 8 positions agree with TRBD1. Germline V gene data show CDR1 as DFQATT and CDR2 as SNEGSKA (reference sequence). V was clipped by 0 bases and J by 4 bases; unmatched bases: 8. CDR3 length: 15 residues.

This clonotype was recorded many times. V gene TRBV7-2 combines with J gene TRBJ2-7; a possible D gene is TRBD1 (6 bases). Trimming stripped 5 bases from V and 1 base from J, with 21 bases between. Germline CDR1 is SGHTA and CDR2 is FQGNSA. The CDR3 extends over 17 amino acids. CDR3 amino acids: CASSQPNRDTRSYEQYF. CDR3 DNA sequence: TGTGCCAGCAGCCAACCCAACCGGGACACTCGTTCCTACGAGCAGTACTTC.

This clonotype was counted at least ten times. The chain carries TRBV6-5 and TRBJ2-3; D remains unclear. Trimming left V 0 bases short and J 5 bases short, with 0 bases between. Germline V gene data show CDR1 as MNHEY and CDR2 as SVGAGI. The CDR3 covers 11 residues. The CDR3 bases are TGTGCCAGCAGTTACTCAGATACGCAGTATTTT. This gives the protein CASSYSDTQYF.

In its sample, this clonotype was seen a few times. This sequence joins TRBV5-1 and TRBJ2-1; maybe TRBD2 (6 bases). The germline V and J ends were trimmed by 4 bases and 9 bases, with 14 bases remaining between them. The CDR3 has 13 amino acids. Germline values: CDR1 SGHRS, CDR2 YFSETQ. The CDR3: CASSLGPGGEQFF. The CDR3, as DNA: TGCGCCAGCAGCCTGGGGCCCGGGGGTGAGCAGTTCTTC.

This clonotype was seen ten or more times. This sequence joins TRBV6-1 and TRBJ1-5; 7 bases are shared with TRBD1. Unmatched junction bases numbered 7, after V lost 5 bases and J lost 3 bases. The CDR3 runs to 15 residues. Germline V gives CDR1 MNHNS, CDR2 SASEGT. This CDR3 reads CASSTRTGNNQPQHF. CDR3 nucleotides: TGTGCCAGCAGTACACGGACAGGAAACAATCAGCCCCAGCATTTT.

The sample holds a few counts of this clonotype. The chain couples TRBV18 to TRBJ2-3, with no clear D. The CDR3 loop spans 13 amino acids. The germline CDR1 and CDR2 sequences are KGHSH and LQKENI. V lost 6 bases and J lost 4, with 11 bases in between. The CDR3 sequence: CASSPYVADTQYF. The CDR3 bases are TGTGCCAGCTCGCCATACGTCGCAGATACGCAGTATTTT.

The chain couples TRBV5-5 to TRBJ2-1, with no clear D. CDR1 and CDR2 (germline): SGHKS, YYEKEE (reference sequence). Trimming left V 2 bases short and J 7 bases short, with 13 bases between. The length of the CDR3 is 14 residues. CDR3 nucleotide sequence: TGTGCCAGCAGCTTACCGGTCCTTTCAAATGAGCAGTTCTTC. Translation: CASSLPVLSNEQFF.

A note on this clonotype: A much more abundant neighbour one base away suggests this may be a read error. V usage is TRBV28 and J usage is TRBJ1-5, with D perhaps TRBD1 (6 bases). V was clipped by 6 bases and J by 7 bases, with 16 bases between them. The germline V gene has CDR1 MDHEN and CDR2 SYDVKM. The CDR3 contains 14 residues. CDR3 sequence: CASRSGGGAQPQHF. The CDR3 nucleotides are TGTGCCAGCAGAAGCGGGGGGGGCGCCCAGCCCCAGCATTTT.

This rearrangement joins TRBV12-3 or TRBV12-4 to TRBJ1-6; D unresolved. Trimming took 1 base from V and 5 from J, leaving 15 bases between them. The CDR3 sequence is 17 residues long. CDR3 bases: TGTGCCAGCAGTTTAGGACCGGTGGAGGGAAATAATTCACCCCTCCACTTT. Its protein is CASSLGPVEGNNSPLHF.

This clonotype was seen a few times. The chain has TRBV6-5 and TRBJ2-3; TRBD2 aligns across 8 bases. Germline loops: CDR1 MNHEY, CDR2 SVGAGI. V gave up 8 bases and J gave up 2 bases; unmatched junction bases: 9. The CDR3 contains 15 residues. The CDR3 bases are TGTGCCAGCGCCATTAGCGGGGCCCCCACAGATACGCAGTATTTT. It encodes CASAISGAPTDTQYF.

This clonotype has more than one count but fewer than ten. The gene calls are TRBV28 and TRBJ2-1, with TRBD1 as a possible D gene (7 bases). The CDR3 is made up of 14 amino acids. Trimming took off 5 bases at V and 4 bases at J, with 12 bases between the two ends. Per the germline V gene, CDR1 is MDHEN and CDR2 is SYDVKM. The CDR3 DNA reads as TGTGCCAGCAGTGCGGGACAGTTATACAATGAGCAGTTCTTC. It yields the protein CASSAGQLYNEQFF.

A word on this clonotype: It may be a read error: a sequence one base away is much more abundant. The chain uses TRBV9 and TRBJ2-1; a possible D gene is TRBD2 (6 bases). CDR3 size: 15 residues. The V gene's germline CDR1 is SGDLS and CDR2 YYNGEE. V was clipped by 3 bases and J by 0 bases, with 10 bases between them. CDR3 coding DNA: TGTGCCAGCAGCGCGGCGGGGAGCTCCTACAATGAGCAGTTCTTC. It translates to CASSAAGSSYNEQFF.

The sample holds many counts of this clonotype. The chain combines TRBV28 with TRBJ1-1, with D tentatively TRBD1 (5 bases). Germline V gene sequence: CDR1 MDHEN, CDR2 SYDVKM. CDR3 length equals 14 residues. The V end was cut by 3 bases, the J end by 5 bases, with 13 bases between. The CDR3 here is CASSFWGVGTEAFF. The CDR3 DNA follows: TGTGCCAGCAGTTTTTGGGGGGTCGGTACTGAAGCTTTCTTT.

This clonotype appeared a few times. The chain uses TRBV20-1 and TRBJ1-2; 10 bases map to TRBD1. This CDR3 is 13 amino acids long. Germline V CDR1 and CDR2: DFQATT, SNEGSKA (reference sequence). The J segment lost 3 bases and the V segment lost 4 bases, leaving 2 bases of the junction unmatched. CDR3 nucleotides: TGCAGTGCTACCGGGACAGGGGACTATGGCTACACCTTC. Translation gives CSATGTGDYGYTF.

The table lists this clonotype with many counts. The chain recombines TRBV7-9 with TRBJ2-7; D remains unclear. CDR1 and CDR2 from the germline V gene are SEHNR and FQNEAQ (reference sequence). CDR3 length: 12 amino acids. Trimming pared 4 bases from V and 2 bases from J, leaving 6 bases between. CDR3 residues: CASSSEPYEQYF. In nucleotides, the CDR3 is TGTGCCAGCAGCTCGGAACCCTACGAGCAGTACTTC. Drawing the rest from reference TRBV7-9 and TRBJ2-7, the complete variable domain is DTGVSQNPRHKITKRGQNVTFRCDPISEHNRLYWYRQTLGQGPEFLTYFQNEAQLEKSRLLSDRFSAERPKGSFSTLEIQRTEQGDSAMYLCASSSEPYEQYFGPGTRLTVT.

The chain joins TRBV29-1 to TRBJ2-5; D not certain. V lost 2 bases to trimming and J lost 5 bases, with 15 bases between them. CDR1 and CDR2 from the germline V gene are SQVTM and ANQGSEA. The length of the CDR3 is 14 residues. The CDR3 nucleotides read TGCAGCGTTGAAAGGCGTGAAGGGTGGGAGACCCAGTACTTC. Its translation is CSVERREGWETQYF.

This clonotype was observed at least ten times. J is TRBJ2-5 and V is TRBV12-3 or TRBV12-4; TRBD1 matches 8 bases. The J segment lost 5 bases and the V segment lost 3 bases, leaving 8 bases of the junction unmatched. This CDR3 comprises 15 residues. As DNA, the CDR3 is TGTGCCAGCAGTTTTTGGTCAGGGGGCGCGGAGACCCAGTACTTC. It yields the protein CASSFWSGGAETQYF.

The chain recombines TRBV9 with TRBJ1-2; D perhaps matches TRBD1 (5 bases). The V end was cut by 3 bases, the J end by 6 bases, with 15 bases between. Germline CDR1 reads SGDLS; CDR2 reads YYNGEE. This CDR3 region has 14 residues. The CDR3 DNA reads TGTGCCAGCAGCGGAGGAACAGGCGAGGATGGCTACACCTTC. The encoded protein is CASSGGTGEDGYTF. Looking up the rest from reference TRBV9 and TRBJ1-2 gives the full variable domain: DSGVTQTPKHLITATGQRVTLRCSPRSGDLSVYWYQQSLDQGLQFLIQYYNGEERAKGNILERFSAQQFPDLHSELNLSSLELGDSALYFCASSGGTGEDGYTFGSGTRLTVV.